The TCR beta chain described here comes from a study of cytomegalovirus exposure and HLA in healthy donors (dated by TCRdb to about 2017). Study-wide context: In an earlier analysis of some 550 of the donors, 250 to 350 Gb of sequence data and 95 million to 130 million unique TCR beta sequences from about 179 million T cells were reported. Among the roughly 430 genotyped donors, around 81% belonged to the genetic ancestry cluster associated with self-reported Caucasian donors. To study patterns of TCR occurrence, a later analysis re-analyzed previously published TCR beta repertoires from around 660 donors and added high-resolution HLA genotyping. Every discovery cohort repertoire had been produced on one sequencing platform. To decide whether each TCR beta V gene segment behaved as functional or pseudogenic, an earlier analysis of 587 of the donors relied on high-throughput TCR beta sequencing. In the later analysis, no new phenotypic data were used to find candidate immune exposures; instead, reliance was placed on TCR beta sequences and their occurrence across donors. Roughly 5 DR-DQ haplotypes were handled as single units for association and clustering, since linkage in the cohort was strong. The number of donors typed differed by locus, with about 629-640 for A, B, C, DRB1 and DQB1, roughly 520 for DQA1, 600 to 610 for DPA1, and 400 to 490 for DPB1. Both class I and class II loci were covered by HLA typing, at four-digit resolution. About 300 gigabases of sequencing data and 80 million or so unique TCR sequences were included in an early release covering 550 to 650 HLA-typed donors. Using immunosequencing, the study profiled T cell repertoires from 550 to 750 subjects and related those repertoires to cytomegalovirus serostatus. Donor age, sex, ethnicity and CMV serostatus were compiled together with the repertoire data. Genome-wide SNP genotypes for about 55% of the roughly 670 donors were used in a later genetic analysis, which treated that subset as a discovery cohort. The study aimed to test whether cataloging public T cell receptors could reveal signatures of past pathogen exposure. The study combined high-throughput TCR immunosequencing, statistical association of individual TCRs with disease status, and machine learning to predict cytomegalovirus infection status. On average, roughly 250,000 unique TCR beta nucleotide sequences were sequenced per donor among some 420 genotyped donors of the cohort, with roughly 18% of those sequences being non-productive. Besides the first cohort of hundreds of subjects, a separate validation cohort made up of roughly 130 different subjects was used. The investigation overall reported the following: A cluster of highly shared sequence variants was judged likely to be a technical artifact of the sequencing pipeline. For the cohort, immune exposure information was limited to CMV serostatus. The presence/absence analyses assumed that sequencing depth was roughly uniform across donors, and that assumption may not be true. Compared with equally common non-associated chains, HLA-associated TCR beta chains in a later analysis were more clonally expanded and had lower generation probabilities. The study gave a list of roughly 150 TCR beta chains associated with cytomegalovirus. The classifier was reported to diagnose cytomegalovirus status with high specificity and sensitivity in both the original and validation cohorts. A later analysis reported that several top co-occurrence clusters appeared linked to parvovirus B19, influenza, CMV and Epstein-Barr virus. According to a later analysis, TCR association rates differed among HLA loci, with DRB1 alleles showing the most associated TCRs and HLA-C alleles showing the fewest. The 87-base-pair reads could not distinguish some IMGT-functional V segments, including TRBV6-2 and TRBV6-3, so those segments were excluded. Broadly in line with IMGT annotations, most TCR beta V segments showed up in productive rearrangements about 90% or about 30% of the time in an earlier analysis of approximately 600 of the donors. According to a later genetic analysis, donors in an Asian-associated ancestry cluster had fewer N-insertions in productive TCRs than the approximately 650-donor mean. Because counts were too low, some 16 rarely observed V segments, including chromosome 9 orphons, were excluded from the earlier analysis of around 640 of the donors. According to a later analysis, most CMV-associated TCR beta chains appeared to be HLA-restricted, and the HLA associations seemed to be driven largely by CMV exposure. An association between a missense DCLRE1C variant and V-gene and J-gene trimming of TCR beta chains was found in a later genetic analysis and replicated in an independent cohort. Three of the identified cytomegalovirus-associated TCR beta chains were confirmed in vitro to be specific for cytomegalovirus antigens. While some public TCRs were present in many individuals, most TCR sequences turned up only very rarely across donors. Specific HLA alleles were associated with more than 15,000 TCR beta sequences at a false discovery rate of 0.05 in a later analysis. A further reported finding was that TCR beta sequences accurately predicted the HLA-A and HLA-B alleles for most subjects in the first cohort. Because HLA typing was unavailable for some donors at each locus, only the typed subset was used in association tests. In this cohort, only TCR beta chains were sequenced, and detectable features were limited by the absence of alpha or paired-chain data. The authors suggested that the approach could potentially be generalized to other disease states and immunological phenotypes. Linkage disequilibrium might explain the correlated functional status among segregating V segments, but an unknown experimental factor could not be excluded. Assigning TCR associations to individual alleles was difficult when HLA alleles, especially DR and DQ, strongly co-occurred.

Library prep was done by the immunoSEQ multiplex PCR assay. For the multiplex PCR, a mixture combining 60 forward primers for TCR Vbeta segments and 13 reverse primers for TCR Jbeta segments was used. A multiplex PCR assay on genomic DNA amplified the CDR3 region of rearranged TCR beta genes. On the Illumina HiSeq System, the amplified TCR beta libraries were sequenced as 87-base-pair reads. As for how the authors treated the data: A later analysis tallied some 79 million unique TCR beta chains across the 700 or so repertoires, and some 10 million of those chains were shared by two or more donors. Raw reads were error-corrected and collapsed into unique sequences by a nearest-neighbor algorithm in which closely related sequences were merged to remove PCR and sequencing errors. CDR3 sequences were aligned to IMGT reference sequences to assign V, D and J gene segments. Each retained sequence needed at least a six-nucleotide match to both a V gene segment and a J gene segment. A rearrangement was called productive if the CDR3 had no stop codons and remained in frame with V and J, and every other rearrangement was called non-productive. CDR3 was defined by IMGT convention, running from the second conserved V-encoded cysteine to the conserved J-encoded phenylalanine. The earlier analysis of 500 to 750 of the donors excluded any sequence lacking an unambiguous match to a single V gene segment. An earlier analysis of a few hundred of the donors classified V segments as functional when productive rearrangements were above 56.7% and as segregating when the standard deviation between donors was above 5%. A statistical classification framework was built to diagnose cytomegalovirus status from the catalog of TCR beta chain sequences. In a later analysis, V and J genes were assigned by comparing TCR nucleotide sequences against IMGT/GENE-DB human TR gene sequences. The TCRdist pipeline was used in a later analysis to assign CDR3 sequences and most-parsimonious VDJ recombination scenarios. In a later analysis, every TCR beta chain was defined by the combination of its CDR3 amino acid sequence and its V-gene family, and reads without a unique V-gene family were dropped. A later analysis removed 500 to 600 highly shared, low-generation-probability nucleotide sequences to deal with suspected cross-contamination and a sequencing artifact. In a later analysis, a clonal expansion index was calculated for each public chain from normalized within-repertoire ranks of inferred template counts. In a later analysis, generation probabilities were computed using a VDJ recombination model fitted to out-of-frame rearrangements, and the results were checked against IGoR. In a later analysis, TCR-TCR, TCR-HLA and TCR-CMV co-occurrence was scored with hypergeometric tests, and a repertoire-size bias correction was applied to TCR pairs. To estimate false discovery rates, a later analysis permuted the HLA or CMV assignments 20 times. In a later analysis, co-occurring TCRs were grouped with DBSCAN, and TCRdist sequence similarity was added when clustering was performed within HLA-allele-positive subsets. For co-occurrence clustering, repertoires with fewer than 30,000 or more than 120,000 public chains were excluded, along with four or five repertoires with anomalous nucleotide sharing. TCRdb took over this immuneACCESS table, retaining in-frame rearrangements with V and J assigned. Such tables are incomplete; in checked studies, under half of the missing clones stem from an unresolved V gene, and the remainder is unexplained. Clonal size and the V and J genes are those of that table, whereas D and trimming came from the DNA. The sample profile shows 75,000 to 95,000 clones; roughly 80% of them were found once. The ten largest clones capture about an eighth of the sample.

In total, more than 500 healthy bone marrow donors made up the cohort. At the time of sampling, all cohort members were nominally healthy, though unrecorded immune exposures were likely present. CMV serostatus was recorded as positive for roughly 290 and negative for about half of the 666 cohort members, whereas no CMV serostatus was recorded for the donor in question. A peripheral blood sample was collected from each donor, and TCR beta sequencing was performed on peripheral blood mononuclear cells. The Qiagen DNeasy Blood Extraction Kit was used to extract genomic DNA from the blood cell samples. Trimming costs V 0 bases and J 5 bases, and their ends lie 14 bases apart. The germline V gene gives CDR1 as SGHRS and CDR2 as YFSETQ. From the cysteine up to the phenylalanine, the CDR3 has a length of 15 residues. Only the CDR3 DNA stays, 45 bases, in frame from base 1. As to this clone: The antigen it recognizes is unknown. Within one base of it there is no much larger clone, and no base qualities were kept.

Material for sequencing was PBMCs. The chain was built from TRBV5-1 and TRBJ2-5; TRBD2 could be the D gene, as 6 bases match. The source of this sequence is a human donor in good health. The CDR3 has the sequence CASSLDTAGRETQYF. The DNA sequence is TGCGCCAGCAGCTTGGACACTGCGGGACGGGAGACCCAGTACTTC.